In its sample, the clone carrying this TCR beta chain was seen a few times. This specimen belongs to a study of blood T cell repertoires in COVID-19. As for the study in general: Acute and convalescent COVID-19 samples came from the United States, Italy and Spain.

Assay used: immunoSEQ multiplex PCR; TCRdb lists only in-frame clones, some missing. The profile covers about 180,000 clones, with roughly 84% appearing a single time and around 1.2% taken by the ten largest. This study enrolled people aged roughly 18 to 100 from around 25 US geographic areas. Donors were grouped by their self-reported clinical history. The sequenced material came from PBMCs or T cells enriched from blood (not recorded which). This clonotype originated in a human donor with acute COVID-19. The donor label of this sample is uncertain.

CDR3 sequence reads: CASSLDRDRGLDTQYF. The CDR3 region has the DNA TGTGCCAGCAGCTTAGATAGGGACAGGGGGTTGGATACGCAGTATTTT. This chain connects TRBV7-8 to TRBJ2-3, with TRBD1 identical over 11 bases. V was clipped by 1 base and J by 6 bases; unmatched bases: 6. CDR1 and CDR2 (germline): SGHVS, FQNEAQ. The CDR3 loop spans 16 amino acids.